The clone carrying this T cell receptor beta chain was detected a few times. Its cognate antigen is unknown. This sample is part of a study of vaccination and CD4 T cells after COVID-19. Study-level background: Everyone enrolled got two doses of BNT162b2 or mRNA-1273 vaccine. Cells were stimulated with overlapping spike peptide pools from SARS-CoV-2, HCoV-NL63, HCoV-OC43 and HCoV-229E. Study-wide points: Spike mono-reactivity applied to 304 of 307 vaccine-specific clones detected in convalescent patients. There was no significant change from around 20 to 38 median reactive clonotypes.

CDR1 is ENHRY, CDR2 SYGVKD, per germline. This CDR3 is built from 15 residues. V lost 2 bases and J lost 7, with 15 bases in between. Scientists ran DNA taken from cultured CD4+ T cells through the Oncomine TCR Beta short-read assay for sequencing. TCRdb analysed the PCR reads with MiXCR anew, one entry per CDR3 protein. Among fewer than 15,000 distinct CDR3 sequences listed, around 58% were seen once. Treatment described: approximately 11-day PBMC culture with coronavirus spike peptide pools or control peptides (ViraFEST assay). The gene calls are TRBV10-3 and TRBJ1-5, with a possible D match to TRBD1 (5 bases). Sample: CD4+ T cells from blood, cultured in vitro. This receptor was obtained from a human donor who had recovered from COVID-19. CDR3 sequence: CAISEVGQTGQPQHF. CDR3 in DNA: TGTGCCATCAGTGAGGTTGGACAAACTGGACAGCCCCAGCATTTT.